These 12 T cell receptor beta chains share one sample of origin, sequenced in a study of T cells in Graves' hyperthyroidism and ophthalmopathy. TCR beta CDR3 regions were amplified from RNA. Using the HTBI primer set, a first-round RT-PCR was run on the TCR CDR3. TCRdb re-called the multiplex PCR reads through MiXCR, storing one row per CDR3 protein. The table lists roughly 700,000 distinct CDR3 sequences, just over 35% of them singletons. Sequencing used blood. The receptors shown here come from a woman between 40 and 55 years old with Graves' hyperthyroidism.

Concerning this clonotype itself: One end of the junction varies from germline; a read error may be responsible. The chain couples TRBV7-9 to TRBJ2-7, with TRBD2 identical over 8 bases. Looked up from germline, CDR1 is SEHNR and CDR2 is FQNEAQ (reference sequence). The length of the CDR3 is 17 residues. CDR3 sequence: CANSLALSGTSPYEQYF. The DNA of the CDR3 is TGTGCCAACAGCTTAGCCCTTAGCGGGACATCCCCCTACGAGCAGTACTTC.

Regarding this clonotype: The final CDR3 position lacks the conserved phenylalanine or tryptophan, pointing to a likely read error. This chain joins TRBV2 and TRBJ2-7, with a possible D match to TRBD2 (6 bases). V dropped 8 bases and J dropped 3 bases, with 14 bases sitting between them. CDR1 is SNHLY and CDR2 is FYNNEI in the germline V gene. CDR3 length: 13 residues. The CDR3 bases are TGTGCCAGCTCGGGGGACGATAGCTACGAGCAGTACCTC. It specifies CASSGDDSYEQYL.

Ten or more counts support this clonotype. The chain is built from TRBV6-6 and TRBJ1-6, with D possibly being TRBD1 (5 bases). The germline V gene has CDR1 MNHNY and CDR2 SVGAGI (reference sequence). V lost 5 bases to trimming and J lost 8 bases, with 10 bases between them. The CDR3 runs to 13 residues. The CDR3 loop reads CASSLEGHSPLHF. CDR3 nucleotide sequence: TGTGCCAGCAGTCTCGAGGGGCATTCACCCCTCCACTTT.

This clonotype was seen only once. The chain couples TRBV20-1 to TRBJ2-7, with TRBD2 identical over 10 bases. The J call may be in error: the DNA end matches TRBJ2-1 better. Germline CDR1 DFQATT, CDR2 SNEGSKA (reference sequence). This CDR3 is built from 16 residues. Written as DNA, the CDR3 is TGCAGTGCTAGAGATCTGGGGACTAGCGAGGTCAATGAGCAGTTCTTC. Translation gives CSARDLGTSEVNEQFF.

This clonotype was counted many times. The genes are TRBV11-3 and TRBJ2-5, with D unresolved. The CDR3 is made up of 13 amino acids. CDR1 is SGHNT, CDR2 YENEEA, per germline. Trimming left V 5 bases short and J 5 bases short, with 12 bases between. CDR3 DNA sequence: TGTGCCAGCAGCCCCGGTGGTGAGGAGACCCAGTACTTC. Translation gives CASSPGGEETQYF. The variable domain in full, with the rest retrieved from reference TRBV11-3 and TRBJ2-5, is EAGVVQSPRYKIIEKKQPVAFWCNPISGHNTLYWYLQNLGQGPELLIRYENEEAVDDSQLPKDRFSAERLKGVDSTLKIQPAELGDSAVYLCASSPGGEETQYFGPGTRLLVL.

There are a few counts of this clonotype. V gene TRBV5-6 combines with J gene TRBJ2-6, with a tentative D call TRBD2 (6 bases). The CDR3 has 17 residues. Germline V gene data show CDR1 as SGHDT and CDR2 as YYEEEE. V gave up 0 bases and J gave up 0 bases, with 10 bases separating them. CDR3 amino acids: CASSLVEGNSGANVLTF. CDR3 nucleotide sequence: TGTGCCAGCAGCTTGGTGGAGGGGAACTCTGGGGCCAACGTCCTGACTTTC.

The CDR3 DNA reads TGTGCCAGTAGTATAACGACAGGGGCCTTCGGAAACACCATATATTTT. It encodes CASSITTGAFGNTIYF. The genes are TRBV19 and TRBJ1-3, with TRBD1 identical over 8 bases. Per the germline V gene, CDR1 is LNHDA and CDR2 is SQIVND (reference sequence). V lost 2 bases and J lost 4; bases outside the gene matches: 7. There are 16 residues in the CDR3.

In the case of this clonotype: One junction end does not reproduce the germline sequence, and a read error may be involved. The chain couples TRBV7-9 to TRBJ2-7; 10 bases agree with TRBD2. This CDR3 has 12 residues. Germline V gene sequence: CDR1 SEHNR, CDR2 FQNEAQ (reference sequence). CDR3 nucleotides: TGTGCCAGCAGCGCTTCCGGGACTAGCGAATGGTTC. This translates into CASSASGTSEWF.

V gene TRBV4-2 combines with J gene TRBJ1-1, with D possibly being TRBD1 (5 bases). This CDR3 region has 16 residues. Germline V CDR1 and CDR2: LGHNA, YNFKEQ. Trimming stripped 5 bases from V and 3 bases from J, with 19 bases between. The CDR3 sequence: CASSFPRGDMDTEAFF. CDR3 DNA: TGTGCCAGCAGCTTCCCGAGGGGCGATATGGACACTGAAGCTTTCTTT.

This chain uses TRBV7-9 with TRBJ1-6; 8 positions match TRBD1. The V segment lost 5 bases and the J segment 6 bases; nucleotides outside the gene matches: 3. The V gene's germline CDR1 is SEHNR and CDR2 FQNEAQ (reference sequence). The CDR3 is 14 amino acids. The CDR3 sequence: CASSNGQGNSPLHF. CDR3 sequence (DNA): TGTGCCAGCAGCAACGGACAGGGTAATTCACCCCTCCACTTT.

The rearrangement uses TRBV29-1 and TRBJ2-3; 7 bases line up with TRBD2. CDR1 is SQVTM and CDR2 is ANQGSEA in the germline V gene. CDR3 length equals 14 residues. J gave up 2 bases and V 3 bases, and 5 bases lay outside the gene matches. CDR3 sequence: CSVDGAGNTDTQYF. The CDR3 nucleotides are TGCAGCGTTGACGGAGCGGGAAACACAGATACGCAGTATTTT.

J is TRBJ1-1 and V is TRBV12-3 or TRBV12-4; weak D call: TRBD1 (5 bases). The CDR3 loop spans 14 amino acids. The V and J ends lost 5 bases and 3 bases respectively, with 13 bases between them. CDR3 amino acids: CASSQRGWDTEAFF. The CDR3 nucleotides read TGTGCCAGCAGTCAACGGGGCTGGGACACTGAAGCTTTCTTT.